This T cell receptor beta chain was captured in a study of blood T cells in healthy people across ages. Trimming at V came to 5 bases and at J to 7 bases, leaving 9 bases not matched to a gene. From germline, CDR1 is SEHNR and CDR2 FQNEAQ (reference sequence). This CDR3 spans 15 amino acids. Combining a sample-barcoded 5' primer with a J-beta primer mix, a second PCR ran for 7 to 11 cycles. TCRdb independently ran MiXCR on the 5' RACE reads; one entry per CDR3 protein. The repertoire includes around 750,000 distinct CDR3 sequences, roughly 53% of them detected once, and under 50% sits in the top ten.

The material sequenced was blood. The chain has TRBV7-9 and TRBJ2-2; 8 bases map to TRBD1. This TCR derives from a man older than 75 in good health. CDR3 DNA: TGTGCCAGCAGCCCCAGGACAGGGATGAGCGGGGAGCTGTTTTTT. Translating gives CASSPRTGMSGELFF.